These T cell receptor beta chains were read from a single sample in a study of T cells after yellow fever vaccination. TCRdb passed the 5' RACE reads through MiXCR, listing each CDR3 protein once. The table has about 320,000 distinct CDR3 sequences, under 15% seen once; the top ten hold 2.5% to 4%. The sequencing used CD4+ T cells sorted from PBMCs, collected 15 days after the yellow fever booster vaccination. The receptors come from a man between 18 and 35 years old who received the YFV17D yellow fever vaccine. The CDR3 runs from the conserved cysteine through the conserved F or W. Each record gives: D gene, clone size, J gene, V gene, CDR3 protein, CDR3 DNA. A D gene is named only where the DNA matches it firmly. The listing skips clone size in some rows; elsewhere it reads once, few, many or a size class.

D: TRBD2
size: few
J: TRBJ2-5
V: TRBV7-2
CDR3: CASAFQRGGGETQYF
DNA: TGTGCCAGCGCCTTCCAGCGGGGGGGCGGGGAGACCCAGTACTTC

D: NA
size: NA
J: TRBJ1-2
V: TRBV6-6
CDR3: CASGPGTSGYTF
DNA: TGTGCCAGTGGGCCCGGGACGTCCGGCTACACCTTC

D: NA
size: NA
J: TRBJ1-1
V: TRBV10-3
CDR3: CAISDGRDRNTEAFF
DNA: TGTGCCATCAGTGACGGTCGCGACAGGAACACTGAAGCTTTCTTT

D: NA
size: NA
J: TRBJ2-5
V: TRBV7-9
CDR3: CASSPGAQGETQYF
DNA: TGTGCCAGCAGCCCAGGGGCGCAGGGAGAGACCCAGTACTTC

D: NA
size: NA
J: TRBJ2-3
V: TRBV18
CDR3: CASSPGLGDTQYF
DNA: TGTGCCAGCTCACCGGGATTGGGGGATACGCAGTATTTT

D: NA
size: few
J: TRBJ1-5
V: TRBV11-2
CDR3: CASSLRPSDQPQHF
DNA: TGTGCCAGCAGCCTGCGTCCCTCCGATCAGCCCCAGCATTTT

D: NA
size: many
J: TRBJ1-5
V: TRBV6-2/TRBV6-3
CDR3: CASSSGIQPQHF
DNA: TGTGCCAGCAGTTCAGGGATCCAGCCCCAGCATTTT

D: TRBD2
size: many
J: TRBJ2-1
V: TRBV24-1
CDR3: CATSDSLGGGISSYNEQFF
DNA: TGTGCCACCAGTGACTCACTAGGCGGGGGGATTAGCTCCTACAATGAGCAGTTCTTC

D: TRBD1
size: NA
J: TRBJ2-3
V: TRBV6-2/TRBV6-3
CDR3: CASRTRGSGDTQYF
DNA: TGTGCCAGCAGGACCAGGGGGTCGGGGGATACGCAGTATTTT

D: NA
size: many
J: TRBJ2-3
V: TRBV7-2
CDR3: CASSLVAGLSTDTQYF
DNA: TGTGCCAGCAGCTTAGTGGCGGGGTTGAGCACAGATACGCAGTATTTT

D: NA
size: NA
J: TRBJ2-2
V: TRBV7-2
CDR3: CASSVQPNTGELFF
DNA: TGTGCCAGCAGCGTGCAACCGAACACCGGGGAGCTGTTTTTT

D: NA
size: few
J: TRBJ2-5
V: TRBV15
CDR3: CATSRGAGDGETQYF
DNA: TGTGCCACCAGCAGAGGGGCAGGGGACGGGGAGACCCAGTACTTC

D: NA
size: few
J: TRBJ2-7
V: TRBV6-2/TRBV6-3
CDR3: CASNGAPYEQYF
DNA: TGTGCCAGCAACGGGGCCCCCTACGAGCAGTACTTC

D: NA
size: NA
J: TRBJ1-2
V: TRBV9
CDR3: CASSSTPTVNYGYTF
DNA: TGTGCCAGCAGCTCGACGCCGACCGTTAACTATGGCTACACCTTC

D: NA
size: few
J: TRBJ2-3
V: TRBV5-1
CDR3: CASSPVGHSTDTQYF
DNA: TGCGCCAGCAGCCCGGTCGGACATAGCACAGATACGCAGTATTTT

D: TRBD1
size: few
J: TRBJ1-6
V: TRBV12-3/TRBV12-4
CDR3: CASSRTGWDSPLHF
DNA: TGTGCCAGCAGCCGGACAGGGTGGGATTCACCCCTCCACTTT

D: TRBD2
size: NA
J: TRBJ2-5
V: TRBV29-1
CDR3: CSVETGEGETQYF
DNA: TGCAGCGTTGAAACGGGGGAGGGAGAGACCCAGTACTTC

D: NA
size: few
J: TRBJ1-5
V: TRBV20-1
CDR3: CSARDTSNAQPQHF
DNA: TGCAGTGCTAGAGACACCTCGAATGCCCAGCCCCAGCATTTT

D: TRBD2
size: few
J: TRBJ2-1
V: TRBV29-1
CDR3: CSVVSSGAGGRGDEQFF
DNA: TGCAGCGTTGTTTCCTCGGGAGCGGGGGGCCGCGGCGATGAGCAGTTCTTC

D: NA
size: NA
J: TRBJ1-1
V: TRBV7-3
CDR3: CASSGGGNTEAFF
DNA: TGTGCCAGCAGCGGCGGGGGGAACACTGAAGCTTTCTTT

D: TRBD2
size: NA
J: TRBJ2-5
V: TRBV19
CDR3: CASGGGSETQYF
DNA: TGTGCCAGTGGCGGGGGGTCGGAGACCCAGTACTTC

D: TRBD2
size: NA
J: TRBJ2-7
V: TRBV12-3/TRBV12-4
CDR3: CASSLGTGGRRGEQYF
DNA: TGTGCCAGCAGTTTAGGAACGGGGGGGCGGAGGGGCGAGCAGTACTTC

D: TRBD1
size: few
J: TRBJ1-3
V: TRBV28
CDR3: CASSPYRGLTGNTIYF
DNA: TGTGCCAGCAGTCCTTACAGGGGGTTAACGGGAAACACCATATATTTT

D: NA
size: few
J: TRBJ2-2
V: TRBV5-1
CDR3: CASSLFGGPGELFF
DNA: TGCGCCAGCAGCTTGTTCGGCGGGCCCGGGGAGCTGTTTTTT

D: NA
size: few
J: TRBJ2-3
V: TRBV24-1
CDR3: CATSDRAVTDTQYF
DNA: TGTGCCACCAGTGACCGTGCAGTCACAGATACGCAGTATTTT

D: NA
size: many
J: TRBJ2-3
V: TRBV7-2
CDR3: CASSSRSPGPPGSF
DNA: TGTGCCAGCAGCTCCCGTTCGCCGGGTCCCCCGGGGAGTTTT

D: NA
size: NA
J: TRBJ1-2
V: TRBV12-3/TRBV12-4
CDR3: CASRSTGNYGYTF
DNA: TGTGCCAGCAGGTCAACAGGGAACTATGGCTACACCTTC

D: NA
size: few
J: TRBJ1-5
V: TRBV20-1
CDR3: CSAQEPNQPQHF
DNA: TGCAGTGCTCAGGAACCTAATCAGCCCCAGCATTTT

D: TRBD1
size: NA
J: TRBJ1-5
V: TRBV7-2
CDR3: CASSPGTALNQPQHF
DNA: TGTGCCAGCAGCCCCGGGACAGCCCTCAATCAGCCCCAGCATTTT

D: NA
size: NA
J: TRBJ1-4
V: TRBV12-3/TRBV12-4
CDR3: CASGIGKRAGEKLFF
DNA: TGTGCCAGCGGGATTGGCAAAAGGGCGGGTGAAAAACTGTTTTTT

D: NA
size: NA
J: TRBJ2-7
V: TRBV30
CDR3: CAWRSDSYEQYF
DNA: TGTGCCTGGAGGTCGGATTCCTACGAGCAGTACTTC

D: TRBD1
size: few
J: TRBJ2-3
V: TRBV7-9
CDR3: CASSLARTGSGVTDTQYF
DNA: TGTGCCAGCAGCTTAGCGCGGACAGGGTCAGGGGTCACAGATACGCAGTATTTT

D: NA
size: NA
J: TRBJ2-7
V: TRBV11-3
CDR3: CASSFADYEQYF
DNA: TGTGCCAGCAGCTTCGCAGACTACGAGCAGTACTTC

D: NA
size: many
J: TRBJ2-3
V: TRBV7-2
CDR3: CASSFGTDTQYF
DNA: TGTGCCAGCAGTTTCGGCACAGATACGCAGTATTTT

D: TRBD2
size: few
J: TRBJ2-1
V: TRBV7-3
CDR3: CASSLSAGGPWEQFF
DNA: TGTGCCAGCAGCTTATCGGCGGGGGGGCCCTGGGAGCAGTTCTTC

D: NA
size: few
J: TRBJ1-2
V: TRBV4-3
CDR3: CASSQGVQPSYGYTF
DNA: TGCGCCAGCAGCCAGGGTGTACAGCCGTCCTATGGCTACACCTTC

D: NA
size: NA
J: TRBJ1-2
V: TRBV6-2/TRBV6-3
CDR3: CATLQSSYGYTF
DNA: TGTGCCACCCTACAGAGCAGCTATGGCTACACCTTC

D: NA
size: many
J: TRBJ1-5
V: TRBV2
CDR3: CASSGTGLGPQHF
DNA: TGTGCCAGCAGTGGGACTGGGCTCGGGCCCCAGCATTTT

D: NA
size: NA
J: TRBJ2-5
V: TRBV18
CDR3: CASSWASGNQETQYF
DNA: TGTGCCAGCTCCTGGGCTTCGGGGAATCAAGAGACCCAGTACTTC

D: NA
size: NA
J: TRBJ1-2
V: TRBV5-1
CDR3: CASSDWGGSNYGYTF
DNA: TGCGCCAGCAGCGACTGGGGGGGATCAAACTATGGCTACACCTTC

D: NA
size: few
J: TRBJ2-4
V: TRBV7-2
CDR3: CASSLRSAGADRAAANIQYF
DNA: TGTGCCAGCAGCTTACGCTCGGCAGGCGCTGACCGAGCGGCCGCAAACATTCAGTACTTC

D: TRBD1
size: few
J: TRBJ2-1
V: TRBV5-1
CDR3: CASSVRTGADEQFF
DNA: TGCGCCAGCAGCGTTCGGACAGGGGCGGATGAGCAGTTCTTC

D: TRBD2
size: many
J: TRBJ2-5
V: TRBV12-3/TRBV12-4
CDR3: CASSLRRGETQYF
DNA: TGTGCCAGCAGTTTAAGGCGGGGGGAGACCCAGTACTTC

D: NA
size: many
J: TRBJ2-2
V: TRBV12-3/TRBV12-4
CDR3: CASTILTPRAGELFF
DNA: TGTGCCAGCACCATACTAACCCCACGCGCCGGGGAGCTGTTTTTT

D: TRBD2
size: few
J: TRBJ2-1
V: TRBV20-1
CDR3: CSARASGGTNEQFF
DNA: TGCAGTGCTAGGGCCAGCGGGGGGACGAATGAGCAGTTCTTC

D: TRBD2
size: NA
J: TRBJ2-1
V: TRBV5-1
CDR3: CASSLAGREDNEQFF
DNA: TGCGCCAGCAGCTTGGCAGGGAGGGAGGACAATGAGCAGTTCTTC

D: NA
size: many
J: TRBJ2-3
V: TRBV7-9
CDR3: CASSLIYFGDTQYF
DNA: TGTGCCAGCAGCCTTATCTACTTTGGAGATACGCAGTATTTT

D: NA
size: NA
J: TRBJ1-2
V: TRBV4-3
CDR3: CASSPVGTPSHGYTF
DNA: TGCGCCAGCAGCCCGGTCGGAACCCCAAGCCATGGCTACACCTTC

D: TRBD2
size: few
J: TRBJ2-5
V: TRBV20-1
CDR3: CSATSFNQETQYF
DNA: TGCAGCGCGACTAGCTTTAACCAAGAGACCCAGTACTTC

D: NA
size: few
J: TRBJ2-3
V: TRBV10-3
CDR3: CAIRGENTDTQYF
DNA: TGTGCCATCAGAGGAGAGAACACAGATACGCAGTATTTT

D: TRBD2
size: NA
J: TRBJ2-1
V: TRBV9
CDR3: CASSAIAGPPYNEQFF
DNA: TGTGCCAGCAGCGCAATAGCGGGTCCGCCCTACAATGAGCAGTTCTTC

D: NA
size: NA
J: TRBJ2-5
V: TRBV19
CDR3: CASRKSRLEETQYF
DNA: TGTGCCAGTAGGAAGAGTCGGCTAGAAGAGACCCAGTACTTC

D: TRBD1
size: few
J: TRBJ1-1
V: TRBV28
CDR3: CASRWTGGRTEAFF
DNA: TGTGCCAGCAGATGGACAGGGGGCAGGACTGAAGCTTTCTTT

D: NA
size: many
J: TRBJ2-7
V: TRBV6-6
CDR3: CARTEGGSSYEQYF
DNA: TGTGCCAGGACCGAGGGGGGCTCTTCCTACGAGCAGTACTTC

D: NA
size: NA
J: TRBJ1-2
V: TRBV2
CDR3: CASSARDHGYTF
DNA: TGTGCCAGCAGTGCCAGGGACCATGGCTACACCTTC

D: TRBD1
size: NA
J: TRBJ2-7
V: TRBV27
CDR3: CATGRDRDFYEQYF
DNA: TGTGCCACCGGCCGGGACAGGGACTTCTACGAGCAGTACTTC

D: NA
size: NA
J: TRBJ1-5
V: TRBV28
CDR3: CASSWDLRKAQHF
DNA: TGTGCCAGCAGTTGGGACCTAAGAAAGGCCCAGCATTTT